Only a few counts were recorded for the clone carrying this T cell receptor beta chain. The data are from a study of blood T cell repertoires in COVID-19. Looking at the study overall: T cells, B-cell-depleted T cells, or PBMCs provided the cDNA or gDNA that served as material.

Data came from immunoSEQ multiplex PCR; TCRdb stores just in-frame clones and leaves some out. The table lists 150,000 or so clones, over 80% of them singletons. Germline values: CDR1 SGHRS, CDR2 YFSETQ. Trimming stripped 0 bases from V and 3 bases from J, with 12 bases between. CDR3 size: 15 residues. The sequence came from a man between 65 and 85 years old who had recovered from COVID-19. The gene calls are TRBV5-1 and TRBJ1-2; D gene uncertain. The material sequenced was peripheral blood. The CDR3 DNA sequence: TGCGCCAGCAGCTTGGCCCAGGTGGGAGACTATGGCTACACCTTC. It specifies CASSLAQVGDYGYTF.